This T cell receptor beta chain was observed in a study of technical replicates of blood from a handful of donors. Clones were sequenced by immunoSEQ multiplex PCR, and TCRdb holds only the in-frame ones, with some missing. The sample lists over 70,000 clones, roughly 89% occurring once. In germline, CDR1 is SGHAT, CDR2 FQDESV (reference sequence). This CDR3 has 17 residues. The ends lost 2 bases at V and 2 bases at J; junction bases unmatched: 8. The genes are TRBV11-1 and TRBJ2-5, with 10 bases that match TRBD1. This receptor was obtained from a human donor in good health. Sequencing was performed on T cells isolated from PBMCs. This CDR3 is CASSLLLGQGLQETQYF. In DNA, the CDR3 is TGTGCCAGCAGCTTACTATTGGGACAGGGGTTACAAGAGACCCAGTACTTC.